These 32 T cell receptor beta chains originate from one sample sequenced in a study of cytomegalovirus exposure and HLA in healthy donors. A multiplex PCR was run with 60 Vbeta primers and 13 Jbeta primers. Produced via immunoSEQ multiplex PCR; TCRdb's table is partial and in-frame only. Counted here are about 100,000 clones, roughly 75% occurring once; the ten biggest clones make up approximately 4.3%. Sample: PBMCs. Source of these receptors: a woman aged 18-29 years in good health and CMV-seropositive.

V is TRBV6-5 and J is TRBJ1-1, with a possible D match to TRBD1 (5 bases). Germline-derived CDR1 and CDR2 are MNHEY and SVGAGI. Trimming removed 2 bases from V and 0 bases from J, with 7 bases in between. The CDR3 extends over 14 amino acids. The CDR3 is CASSYRGVNTEAFF. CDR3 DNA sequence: TGTGCCAGCAGTTACAGGGGTGTGAACACTGAAGCTTTCTTT.

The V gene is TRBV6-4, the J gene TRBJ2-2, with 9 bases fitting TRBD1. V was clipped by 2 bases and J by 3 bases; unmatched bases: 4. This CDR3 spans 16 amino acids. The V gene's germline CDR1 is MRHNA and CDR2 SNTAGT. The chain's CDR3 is CASSDPTGGDTGELFF. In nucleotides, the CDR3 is TGTGCCAGCAGTGACCCGACAGGGGGGGACACCGGGGAGCTGTTTTTT.

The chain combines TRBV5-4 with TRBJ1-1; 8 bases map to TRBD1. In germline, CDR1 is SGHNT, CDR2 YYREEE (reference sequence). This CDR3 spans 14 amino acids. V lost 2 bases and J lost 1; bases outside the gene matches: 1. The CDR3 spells CASSFGQGNTEAFF. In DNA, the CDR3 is TGTGCCAGCAGCTTCGGACAGGGGAACACTGAAGCTTTCTTT.

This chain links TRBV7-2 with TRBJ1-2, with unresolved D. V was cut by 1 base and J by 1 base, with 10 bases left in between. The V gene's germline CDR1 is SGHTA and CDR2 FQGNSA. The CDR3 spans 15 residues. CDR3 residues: CASSLERTFNYGYTF. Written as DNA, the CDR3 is TGTGCCAGCAGCTTAGAGCGGACGTTTAACTATGGCTACACCTTC.

CDR3 sequence (DNA): TGCGCCACCACTAGCGTGAGCTCCTACGAGCAGTACTTC. Its protein product is CATTSVSSYEQYF. The V gene is TRBV5-1, the J gene TRBJ2-7, with TRBD2 matching over 7 bases. V lost 9 bases and J lost 0; bases outside the gene matches: 6. The germline gives CDR1 SGHRS, CDR2 YFSETQ. This CDR3 is 13 amino acids long. The whole variable domain, filled in from reference TRBV5-1 and TRBJ2-7, reads KAGVTQTPRYLIKTRGQQVTLSCSPISGHRSVSWYQQTPGQGLQFLFEYFSETQRNKGNFPGRFSGRQFSNSRSEMNVSTLELGDSALYLCATTSVSSYEQYFGPGTRLTVT.

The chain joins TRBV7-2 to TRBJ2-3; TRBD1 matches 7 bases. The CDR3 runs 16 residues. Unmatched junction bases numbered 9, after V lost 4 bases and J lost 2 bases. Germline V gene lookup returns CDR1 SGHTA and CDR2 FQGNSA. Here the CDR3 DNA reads TGTGCCAGCAGCTCAACAGGGGATGGGCTCACAGATACGCAGTATTTT. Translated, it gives CASSSTGDGLTDTQYF.

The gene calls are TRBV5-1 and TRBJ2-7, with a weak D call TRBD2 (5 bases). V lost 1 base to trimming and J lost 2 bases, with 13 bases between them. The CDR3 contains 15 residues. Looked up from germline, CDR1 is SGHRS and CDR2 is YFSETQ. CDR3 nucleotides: TGCGCCAGCAGCTTGCTAGCCAGCCGGGCCTACGAGCAGTACTTC. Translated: CASSLLASRAYEQYF.

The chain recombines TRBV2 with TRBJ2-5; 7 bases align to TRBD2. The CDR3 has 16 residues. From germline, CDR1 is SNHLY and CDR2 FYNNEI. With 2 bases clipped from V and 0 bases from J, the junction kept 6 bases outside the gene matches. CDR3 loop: CASSESGRPDQETQYF. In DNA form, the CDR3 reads TGTGCCAGCAGTGAATCCGGGAGGCCCGACCAAGAGACCCAGTACTTC.

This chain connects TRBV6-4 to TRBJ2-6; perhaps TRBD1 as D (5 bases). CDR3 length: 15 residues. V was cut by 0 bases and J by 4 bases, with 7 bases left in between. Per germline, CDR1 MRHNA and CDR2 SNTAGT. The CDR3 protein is CASSDSGPGANVLTF. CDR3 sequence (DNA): TGTGCCAGCAGTGACTCGGGGCCCGGGGCCAACGTCCTGACTTTC.

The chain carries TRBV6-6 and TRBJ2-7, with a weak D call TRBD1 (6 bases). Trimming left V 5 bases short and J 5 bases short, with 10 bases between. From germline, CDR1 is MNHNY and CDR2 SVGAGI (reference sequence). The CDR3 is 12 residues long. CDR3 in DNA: TGTGCCAGCAGTCAGGGGCCGGACGAGCAGTACTTC. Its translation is CASSQGPDEQYF.

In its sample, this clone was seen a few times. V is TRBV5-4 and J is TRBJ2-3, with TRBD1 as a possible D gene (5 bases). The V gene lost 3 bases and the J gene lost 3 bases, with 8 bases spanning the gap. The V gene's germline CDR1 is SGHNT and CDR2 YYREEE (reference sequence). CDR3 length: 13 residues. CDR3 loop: CASSSDRTDTQYF. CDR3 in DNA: TGTGCCAGCAGCTCTGACAGAACAGATACGCAGTATTTT.

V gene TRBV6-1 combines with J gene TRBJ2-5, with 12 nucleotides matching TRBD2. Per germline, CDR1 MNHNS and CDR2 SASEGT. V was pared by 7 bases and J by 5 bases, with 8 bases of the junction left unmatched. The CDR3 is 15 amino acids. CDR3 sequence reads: CASTRLAGEAETQYF. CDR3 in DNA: TGTGCCAGCACCCGACTAGCGGGAGAGGCTGAGACCCAGTACTTC.

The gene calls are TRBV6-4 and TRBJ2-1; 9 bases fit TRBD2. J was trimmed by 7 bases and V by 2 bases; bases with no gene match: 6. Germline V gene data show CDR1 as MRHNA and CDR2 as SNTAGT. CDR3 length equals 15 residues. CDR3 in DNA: TGTGCCAGCAGTGACAACGCGGGAGGGCAAAATGAGCAGTTCTTC. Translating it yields CASSDNAGGQNEQFF.

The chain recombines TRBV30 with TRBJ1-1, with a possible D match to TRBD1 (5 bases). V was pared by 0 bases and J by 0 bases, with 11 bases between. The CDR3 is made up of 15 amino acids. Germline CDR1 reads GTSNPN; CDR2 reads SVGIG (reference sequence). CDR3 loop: CAWSVKGRVNTEAFF. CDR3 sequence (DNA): TGTGCCTGGAGTGTGAAGGGGCGCGTGAACACTGAAGCTTTCTTT. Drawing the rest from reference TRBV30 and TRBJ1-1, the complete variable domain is SQTIHQWPATLVQPVGSPLSLECTVEGTSNPNLYWYRQAAGRGLQLLFYSVGIGQISSEVPQNLSASRPQDRQFILSSKKLLLSDSGFYLCAWSVKGRVNTEAFFGQGTRLTVV.

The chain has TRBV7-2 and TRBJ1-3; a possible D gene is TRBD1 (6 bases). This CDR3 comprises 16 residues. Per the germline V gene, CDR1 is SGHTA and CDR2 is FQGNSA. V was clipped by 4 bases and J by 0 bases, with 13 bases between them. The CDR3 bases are TGTGCCAGCAGCTCCCTGACAGGCTACTCTGGAAACACCATATATTTT. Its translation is CASSSLTGYSGNTIYF.

The CDR3 coding sequence is TGTGCCATCAGGTCCCCCGGGACTTCTCTATCGTCGAGCTCCTACAATGAGCAGTTCTTC. Translating it yields CAIRSPGTSLSSSSYNEQFF. This sequence joins TRBV10-3 and TRBJ2-1; tentatively, D is TRBD2 (6 bases). The germline gives CDR1 ENHRY, CDR2 SYGVKD. The CDR3 runs to 20 residues. Trimming shortened V by 6 bases and J by 0 bases, and 27 bases separated the two germline ends.

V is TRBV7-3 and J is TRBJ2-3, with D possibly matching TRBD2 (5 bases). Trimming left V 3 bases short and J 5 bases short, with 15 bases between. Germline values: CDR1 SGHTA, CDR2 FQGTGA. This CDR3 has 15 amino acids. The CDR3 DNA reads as TGTGCCAGCAGCTTTGGACTGTCAGTGGGAGATACGCAGTATTTT. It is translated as CASSFGLSVGDTQYF.

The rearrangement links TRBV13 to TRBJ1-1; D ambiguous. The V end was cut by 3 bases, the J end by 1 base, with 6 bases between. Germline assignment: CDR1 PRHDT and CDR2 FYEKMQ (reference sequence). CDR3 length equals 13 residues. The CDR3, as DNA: TGTGCCAGCAGCTTTTACTGGAACACTGAAGCTTTCTTT. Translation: CASSFYWNTEAFF.

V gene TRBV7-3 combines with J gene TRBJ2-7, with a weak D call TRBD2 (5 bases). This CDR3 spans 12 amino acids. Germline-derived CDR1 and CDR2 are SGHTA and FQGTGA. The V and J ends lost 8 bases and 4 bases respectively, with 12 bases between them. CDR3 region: CASGRTWYEQYF. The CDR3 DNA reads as TGTGCCAGCGGCCGGACTTGGTACGAGCAGTACTTC.

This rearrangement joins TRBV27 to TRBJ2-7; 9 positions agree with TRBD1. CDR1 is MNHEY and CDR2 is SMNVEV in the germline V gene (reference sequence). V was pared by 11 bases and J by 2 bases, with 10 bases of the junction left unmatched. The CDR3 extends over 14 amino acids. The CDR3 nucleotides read TGTGCCGTACGCCGGGACAGGGTCCCCTACGAGCAGTACTTC. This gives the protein CAVRRDRVPYEQYF.

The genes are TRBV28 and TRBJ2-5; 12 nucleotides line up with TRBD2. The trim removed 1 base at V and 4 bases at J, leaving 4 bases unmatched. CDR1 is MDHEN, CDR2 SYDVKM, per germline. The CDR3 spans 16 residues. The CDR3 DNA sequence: TGTGCCAGCAGTTTATCCGGACTAGCGGGACGAGAGACCCAGTACTTC. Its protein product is CASSLSGLAGRETQYF.

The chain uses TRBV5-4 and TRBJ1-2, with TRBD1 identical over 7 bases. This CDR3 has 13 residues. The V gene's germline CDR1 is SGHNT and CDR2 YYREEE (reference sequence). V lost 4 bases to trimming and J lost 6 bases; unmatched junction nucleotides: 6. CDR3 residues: CASSPGTANGYTF. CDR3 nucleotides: TGTGCCAGCAGCCCCGGGACAGCAAATGGCTACACCTTC.

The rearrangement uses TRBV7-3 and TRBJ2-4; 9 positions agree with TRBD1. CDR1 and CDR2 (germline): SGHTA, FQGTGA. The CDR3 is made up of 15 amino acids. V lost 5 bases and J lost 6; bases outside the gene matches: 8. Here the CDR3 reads CASSLGQGRVNIQYF. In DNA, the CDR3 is TGTGCCAGCAGCCTCGGACAGGGGAGGGTAAACATTCAGTACTTC.

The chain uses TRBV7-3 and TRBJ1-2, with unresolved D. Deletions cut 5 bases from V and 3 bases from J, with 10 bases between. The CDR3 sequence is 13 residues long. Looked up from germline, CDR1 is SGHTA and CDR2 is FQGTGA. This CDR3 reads CASSPYEDYGYTF. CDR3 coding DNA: TGTGCCAGCAGCCCCTACGAGGACTATGGCTACACCTTC.

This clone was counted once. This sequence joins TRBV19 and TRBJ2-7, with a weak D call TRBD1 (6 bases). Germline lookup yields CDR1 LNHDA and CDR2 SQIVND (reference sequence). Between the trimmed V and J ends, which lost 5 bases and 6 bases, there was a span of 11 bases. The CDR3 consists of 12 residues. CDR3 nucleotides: TGTGCCAGTAGTCCGGGACACTCCGAGCAGTACTTC. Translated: CASSPGHSEQYF. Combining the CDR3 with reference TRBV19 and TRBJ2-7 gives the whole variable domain DGGITQSPKYLFRKEGQNVTLSCEQNLNHDAMYWYRQDPGQGLRLIYYSQIVNDFQKGDIAEGYSVSREKKESFPLTVTSAQKNPTAFYLCASSPGHSEQYFGPGTRLTVT.

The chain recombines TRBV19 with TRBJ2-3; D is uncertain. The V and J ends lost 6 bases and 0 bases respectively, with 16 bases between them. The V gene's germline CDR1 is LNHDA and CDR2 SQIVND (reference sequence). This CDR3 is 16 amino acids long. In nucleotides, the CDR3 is TGTGCCAGTAGCCCCTGGGTGCGGAGTAGCACAGATACGCAGTATTTT. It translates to CASSPWVRSSTDTQYF.

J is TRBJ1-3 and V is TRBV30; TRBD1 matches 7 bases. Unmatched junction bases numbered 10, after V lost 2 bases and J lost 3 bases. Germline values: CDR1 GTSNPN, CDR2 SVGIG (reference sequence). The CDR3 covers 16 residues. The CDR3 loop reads CAWSFPQGSGGNTIYF. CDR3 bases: TGTGCCTGGAGTTTTCCACAGGGGTCTGGTGGAAACACCATATATTTT.

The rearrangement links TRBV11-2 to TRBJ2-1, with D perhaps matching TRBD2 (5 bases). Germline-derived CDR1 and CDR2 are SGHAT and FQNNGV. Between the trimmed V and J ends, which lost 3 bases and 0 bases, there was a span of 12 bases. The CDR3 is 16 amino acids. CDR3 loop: CASSFLSGSSYNEQFF. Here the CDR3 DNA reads TGTGCCAGCAGCTTTCTGAGCGGTAGCTCCTACAATGAGCAGTTCTTC.

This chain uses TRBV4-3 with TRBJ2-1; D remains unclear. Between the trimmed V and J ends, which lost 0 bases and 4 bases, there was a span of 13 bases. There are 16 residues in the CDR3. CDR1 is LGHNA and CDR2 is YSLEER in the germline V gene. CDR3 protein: CASSQDFTFRYNEQFF. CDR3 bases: TGCGCCAGCAGCCAAGATTTTACTTTCCGTTACAATGAGCAGTTCTTC.

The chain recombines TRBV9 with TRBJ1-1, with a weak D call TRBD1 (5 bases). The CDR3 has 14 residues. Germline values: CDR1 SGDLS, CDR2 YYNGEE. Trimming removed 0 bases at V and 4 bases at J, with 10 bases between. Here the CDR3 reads CASSVGSGSTEAFF. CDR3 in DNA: TGTGCCAGCAGCGTAGGTTCAGGGTCCACTGAAGCTTTCTTT.

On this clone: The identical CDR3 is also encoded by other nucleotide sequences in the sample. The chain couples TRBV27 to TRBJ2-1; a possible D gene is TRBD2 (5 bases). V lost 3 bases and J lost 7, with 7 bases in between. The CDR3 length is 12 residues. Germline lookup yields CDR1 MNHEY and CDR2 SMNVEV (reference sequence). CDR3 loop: CASSLGGNEQFF. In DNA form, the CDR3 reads TGTGCCAGCAGTTTGGGCGGGAATGAGCAGTTCTTC.

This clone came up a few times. CDR3 sequence: CASSQALSRTRGETQYF. CDR3 sequence (DNA): TGTGCCAGCAGCCAAGCCCTGTCCCGCACCAGGGGAGAGACCCAGTACTTC. V and J are TRBV7-2 and TRBJ2-5, with D perhaps matching TRBD1 (6 bases). The V end was cut by 5 bases, the J end by 4 bases, with 23 bases between. Germline V gene sequence: CDR1 SGHTA, CDR2 FQGNSA. The CDR3 is 17 residues long.